These 6 T cell receptor beta chains were sequenced from one sample in a study of T cell responses to AZD1222 COVID-19 vaccine. Data came from immunoSEQ multiplex PCR; TCRdb stores just in-frame clones and leaves some out. The sample has about 130,000 clones, approximately 90% seen once. This specimen consisted of peripheral blood, obtained 28 days after the second AZD1222 dose. The source is an adult who received the AZD1222 COVID-19 vaccine.

The rearrangement joins TRBV3-1 (or the pseudogene TRBV3-2) to TRBJ2-7, with D possibly TRBD2 on 5 matching bases. Germline CDR1 is LGHDT and CDR2 is YNNKEL (reference sequence). The germline V and J ends were trimmed by 3 bases and 0 bases, with 12 bases remaining between them. This CDR3 is 15 amino acids long. CDR3 region: CASSQGSPSSYEQYF. CDR3 nucleotide sequence: TGTGCCAGCAGCCAGGGGAGCCCTAGCTCCTACGAGCAGTACTTC.

V usage is TRBV3-1 (or the pseudogene TRBV3-2) and J usage is TRBJ1-2; D is possibly TRBD1 (6 bases). The germline CDR1 and CDR2 sequences are LGHDT and YNNKEL (reference sequence). V was pared by 1 base and J by 6 bases, with 9 bases between. CDR3 length: 13 residues. CDR3 sequence reads: CASSQAGTNGYTF. The DNA for the CDR3 is TGTGCCAGCAGCCAAGCCGGGACAAATGGCTACACCTTC.

The chain employs TRBV27 and TRBJ2-7, with D perhaps matching TRBD2 (5 bases). The CDR3 has 11 residues. Germline-derived CDR1 and CDR2 are MNHEY and SMNVEV (reference sequence). Trimming took off 6 bases at V and 5 bases at J, with 8 bases between the two ends. CDR3 coding DNA: TGTGCCAGCAGCGCGGGCGACGAGCAGTACTTC. Its protein is CASSAGDEQYF.

V is TRBV25-1 and J is TRBJ2-6; D is uncertain. Deletions cut 8 bases from V and 4 bases from J, with 9 bases between. The CDR3 spans 13 residues. Germline loops: CDR1 MGHDK, CDR2 SYGVNS. CDR3 sequence (DNA): TGTGCCAGCTGCCCGACAGGGGCCAACGTCCTGACTTTC. Translated, it gives CASCPTGANVLTF.

V gene TRBV20-1 combines with J gene TRBJ2-7, with D tentatively TRBD2 (6 bases). The germline V gene has CDR1 DFQATT and CDR2 SNEGSKA (reference sequence). The V gene lost 3 bases and the J gene lost 2 bases, with 14 bases spanning the gap. This CDR3 contains 14 residues. In DNA, the CDR3 is TGCAGTGCTAGTGGTGGAGGGGCCGCCTACGAGCAGTACTTC. Its translation is CSASGGGAAYEQYF.

This sequence joins TRBV5-1 and TRBJ1-2; 10 bases align to TRBD1. There are 14 residues in the CDR3. Looked up from germline, CDR1 is SGHRS and CDR2 is YFSETQ. The ends lost 7 bases at V and 4 bases at J; junction bases unmatched: 7. CDR3 in DNA: TGCGCCAGCGCCTGGGACAGGGGAGGCTATGGCTACACCTTC. It yields the protein CASAWDRGGYGYTF.